This TCR beta chain was captured by sequencing in a study of blood T cell repertoires in COVID-19. Study context: The origin of the acute and convalescent COVID-19 samples was the United States, Italy and Spain.

In the original workflow: How many nucleated cells were present was estimated from reference gene primer amplification. Clones were sequenced by immunoSEQ multiplex PCR, and TCRdb holds only the in-frame ones, with some missing. From that table come the V and J calls and clone size; the DNA was used to work out D and trimming. The sample records fewer than 350,000 clones, approximately 91% being singletons. Participants reported their clinical history, and cohort assignment relied on those reports. This CDR3 is 15 amino acids long. CDR1 and CDR2 (germline): MDHEN, SYDVKM. The V segment lost 4 bases and the J segment 8 bases; nucleotides outside the gene matches: 8.

The receptor was derived from a man aged 55 to 70 who had recovered from COVID-19. The sample consisted of PBMCs or T cells enriched from blood (not recorded which). This chain joins TRBV28 and TRBJ2-3; 11 bases map to TRBD2. The CDR3 spells CASSSGLAASGTQYF. The DNA for the CDR3 is TGTGCCAGCAGTTCGGGACTAGCGGCGTCCGGTACGCAGTATTTT.